This record covers a single TCR beta chain. The record originates from a study of blood T cell repertoires in COVID-19. Looking at the study overall: Sources were T cells, B-cell-depleted T cells, or PBMCs; the material itself was cDNA or gDNA.

Original methodology: Amplification of reference gene primers provided the estimated nucleated cell counts. Only in-frame clones appear in the TCRdb table, and some are missing; sequencing was by immunoSEQ multiplex PCR. The V and J calls and the clone size are those of that table, but D and trimming were determined from the DNA. Of 150,000 to 200,000 clones in the sample, 86% are singletons; the top ten hold about 20%. Deletions cut 7 bases from V and 11 bases from J, with 17 bases between. The CDR3 loop spans 11 amino acids. CDR1 and CDR2 from the germline V gene are SQVTM and ANQGSEA. The source material was peripheral blood. This sequence joins TRBV29-1 and TRBJ1-1; maybe TRBD1 (5 bases). This TCR was recovered from a man between 65 and 79 years old with active or convalescent COVID-19. CDR3 residues: CSARVGGGAFF. Written as DNA, the CDR3 is TGCAGCGCTCGAGTGGGGGGTGGTGCTTTCTTT.